This T cell receptor (beta chain) was retrieved from a study of spatial heterogeneity in lung cancer. Overall study findings and caveats: More often at tumor resection than at routine follow-up, ubiquitous expanded tumor TCRs were detected in the blood.

One entry per CDR3 protein results from TCRdb running MiXCR on the 5' RACE reads. Seen here are fewer than 150,000 distinct CDR3 sequences, 10% to 11% observed once, and the top ten hold approximately 24%. As for this clonotype: Its antigen is not identified.

This CDR3 is built from 15 residues. Germline values: CDR1 SEHNR, CDR2 FQNEAQ (reference sequence). V lost 5 bases and J lost 3, with 14 bases in between. Time point given: blood at routine non-recurrence follow-up after resection. This material consisted of PBMCs, taken at follow-up. The receptor was derived from a female donor with early-stage non-small cell lung cancer. This chain joins TRBV7-9 and TRBJ2-4; D gene uncertain. CDR3 sequence (DNA): TGTGCCAGCAGCCCCTCGCTGGAGATCAAAAACATTCAGTACTTC. It translates to CASSPSLEIKNIQYF.